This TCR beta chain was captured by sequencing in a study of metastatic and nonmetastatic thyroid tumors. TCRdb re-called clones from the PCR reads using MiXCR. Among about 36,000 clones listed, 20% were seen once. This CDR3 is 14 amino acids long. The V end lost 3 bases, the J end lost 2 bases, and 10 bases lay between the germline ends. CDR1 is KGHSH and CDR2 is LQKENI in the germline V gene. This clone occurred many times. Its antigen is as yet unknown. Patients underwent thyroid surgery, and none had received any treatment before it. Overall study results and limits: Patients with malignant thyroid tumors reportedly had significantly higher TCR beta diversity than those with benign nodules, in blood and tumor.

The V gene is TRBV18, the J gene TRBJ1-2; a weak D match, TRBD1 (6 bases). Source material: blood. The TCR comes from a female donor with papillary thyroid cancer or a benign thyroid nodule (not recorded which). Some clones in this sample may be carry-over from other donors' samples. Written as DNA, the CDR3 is TGTGCCAGCTCACCGTCGGGACAAAACTATGGCTACACCTTC. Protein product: CASSPSGQNYGYTF.